These 18 T cell receptor beta chains were all obtained from the same sample, sequenced in a study of shared clonotypes between healthy human individuals. Profiling relied on immunoSEQ multiplex PCR, and the TCRdb table lists in-frame clones only, not all of them. This table holds over a million clones, approximately 70% found once. Sequenced: memory CD4+ T cells sorted from blood. The subset denotes: CD45RA-negative fraction. The receptors shown here come from a man aged 18 to 30 in good health.

This clone came up a few times. V is TRBV20-1 and J is TRBJ2-7; the D gene could be TRBD1 or TRBD2 (5 bases each). The CDR3 sequence is 11 residues long. The V gene's germline CDR1 is DFQATT and CDR2 SNEGSKA (reference sequence). V lost 6 bases to trimming and J lost 6 bases, with 12 bases between them. The DNA of the CDR3 is TGCAGTGCGAGCCCGGGGCCCGAGCAGTACTTC. Protein: CSASPGPEQYF.

This clone was counted at least ten times. The V call is TRBV6-5, the J call TRBJ1-6, with 10 bases fitting TRBD1. The J segment lost 10 bases and the V segment lost 4 bases, leaving 4 bases of the junction unmatched. The CDR3 consists of 14 residues. From germline, CDR1 is MNHEY and CDR2 SVGAGI. The CDR3 sequence is CASSSETGGSPLHF. CDR3 coding DNA: TGTGCCAGCAGTTCTGAGACAGGGGGCTCACCCCTCCACTTT.

There are a few counts of this clone. The rearrangement links TRBV6-5 to TRBJ2-7, with D uncertain. Per the germline V gene, CDR1 is MNHEY and CDR2 is SVGAGI. Trimming pared 0 bases from V and 6 bases from J, leaving 15 bases between. The CDR3 has 15 residues. Here the CDR3 reads CASSYSTITKREQYF. The CDR3 DNA reads as TGTGCCAGCAGTTACTCAACCATTACGAAGCGCGAGCAGTACTTC.

In its sample, this clone was seen a few times. The chain has TRBV5-6 and TRBJ2-2; 9 bases are shared with TRBD2. The germline gives CDR1 SGHDT, CDR2 YYEEEE. V lost 1 base and J lost 4; bases outside the gene matches: 8. There are 17 residues in the CDR3. DNA for the CDR3: TGTGCCAGCAGCTTGCCAGGCGGGAGGGCCGCCACCGGGGAGCTGTTTTTT. It codes for CASSLPGGRAATGELFF.

This clone was observed once. The genes are TRBV5-6 and TRBJ1-5; 9 bases line up with TRBD1. The CDR3 sequence is 16 residues long. Unmatched junction bases numbered 9, after V lost 4 bases and J lost 4 bases. Germline V gives CDR1 SGHDT, CDR2 YYEEEE. CDR3 in amino acids: CASSLRDRALNQPQHF. The DNA of the CDR3 is TGTGCCAGCAGCCTAAGGGACAGGGCTCTAAATCAGCCCCAGCATTTT. Full variable domain (rest looked up from reference TRBV5-6 and TRBJ1-5): DAGVTQSPTHLIKTRGQQVTLRCSPKSGHDTVSWYQQALGQGPQFIFQYYEEEERQRGNFPDRFSGHQFPNYSSELNVNALLLGDSALYLCASSLRDRALNQPQHFGDGTRLSIL.

This chain joins TRBV4-1 and TRBJ2-7; 8 nucleotides align to TRBD1. The length of the CDR3 is 16 residues. The germline V gene has CDR1 MGHRA and CDR2 YSYEKL. Losses at the gene ends were 0 bases for V and 0 bases for J; bases not matched to a gene: 4. The DNA of the CDR3 is TGCGCCAGCAGCCAAGATGGAGGGACAGGCTCCTACGAGCAGTACTTC. Residues: CASSQDGGTGSYEQYF.

This chain connects TRBV9 to TRBJ1-2, with no clear D. Germline-derived CDR1 and CDR2 are SGDLS and YYNGEE. Trimming removed 2 bases at V and 7 bases at J, with 6 bases between. The CDR3 length is 11 residues. Here the CDR3 reads CASSVPGGYTF. The CDR3, as DNA: TGTGCCAGCAGCGTCCCGGGTGGCTACACCTTC.

The chain employs TRBV6-5 and TRBJ1-5, with D maybe TRBD1 (5 bases). V dropped 6 bases and J dropped 5 bases, with 17 bases sitting between them. There are 15 residues in the CDR3. Germline V CDR1 and CDR2: MNHEY, SVGAGI. CDR3 residues: CASSNGPGGDQPQHF. The DNA for the CDR3 is TGTGCCAGCAGCAACGGGCCCGGGGGGGATCAGCCCCAGCATTTT.

This clone occurred once. The chain joins TRBV7-9 to TRBJ2-5; D may be TRBD2 (6 bases). Germline V CDR1 and CDR2: SEHNR, FQNEAQ (reference sequence). Trimming removed 5 bases at V and 1 base at J, with 14 bases between. CDR3 size: 15 residues. The CDR3 loop reads CASSMTSGGQETQYF. The DNA for the CDR3 is TGTGCCAGCAGCATGACTAGTGGTGGCCAAGAGACCCAGTACTTC.

The chain employs TRBV4-1 and TRBJ2-5; D perhaps matches TRBD2 (6 bases). Trimming pared 6 bases from V and 5 bases from J, leaving 16 bases between. CDR1 and CDR2 from the germline V gene are MGHRA and YSYEKL. The CDR3 runs 14 residues. This CDR3 reads CASRGGRREETQYF. CDR3 in DNA: TGCGCCAGCAGGGGGGGTCGGCGCGAGGAGACCCAGTACTTC.

The sample holds many counts of this clone. V and J are TRBV5-5 and TRBJ2-7; D is possibly TRBD1 or TRBD2 (5 bases each). The CDR3 has 17 residues. V dropped 1 base and J dropped 7 bases, with 24 bases sitting between them. The V gene's germline CDR1 is SGHKS and CDR2 YYEKEE (reference sequence). The chain's CDR3 is CASSLSYGYGGSREQYF. The DNA of the CDR3 is TGTGCCAGCAGCTTGAGTTACGGCTATGGGGGATCTCGTGAGCAGTACTTC. The full variable domain, its missing parts supplied by reference TRBV5-5 and TRBJ2-7, is DAGVTQSPTHLIKTRGQQVTLRCSPISGHKSVSWYQQVLGQGPQFIFQYYEKEERGRGNFPDRFSARQFPNYSSELNVNALLLGDSALYLCASSLSYGYGGSREQYFGPGTRLTVT.

This clone showed up just a few times. At the DNA level, this CDR3 is encoded by other sequences in the same sample as well. The V gene is TRBV5-5, the J gene TRBJ1-1; D might be TRBD1 (6 bases). The CDR3 is made up of 14 amino acids. Germline V gene lookup returns CDR1 SGHKS and CDR2 YYEKEE (reference sequence). Trimming removed 0 bases from V and 1 base from J, with 7 bases in between. The CDR3 is CASSLATGNTEAFF. As DNA, the CDR3 is TGTGCCAGCAGCTTGGCGACAGGGAACACTGAAGCTTTCTTT. Together with reference TRBV5-5 and TRBJ1-1, the CDR3 gives the full variable domain: DAGVTQSPTHLIKTRGQQVTLRCSPISGHKSVSWYQQVLGQGPQFIFQYYEKEERGRGNFPDRFSARQFPNYSSELNVNALLLGDSALYLCASSLATGNTEAFFGQGTRLTVV.

This sequence joins TRBV7-3 and TRBJ2-7; the match to TRBD1 covers 9 bases. Germline V CDR1 and CDR2: SGHTA, FQGTGA. The CDR3 is 14 residues long. The ends lost 1 base at V and 6 bases at J; junction bases unmatched: 4. CDR3 in DNA: TGTGCCAGCAGCTTAAAGGGACAGGGAACCGAGCAGTACTTC. Translated: CASSLKGQGTEQYF.

This clone was seen a single time. This chain connects TRBV5-1 to TRBJ2-3; 7 nucleotides align to TRBD1. Germline V gene lookup returns CDR1 SGHRS and CDR2 YFSETQ. This CDR3 contains 16 residues. V lost 0 bases and J lost 10; bases outside the gene matches: 14. The CDR3 DNA sequence: TGCGCCAGCAGCTTGGATTTAGGGGGCGGTCTTGGTGCGCAGTATTTT. Protein sequence: CASSLDLGGGLGAQYF.

The chain carries TRBV5-1 and TRBJ2-1, with TRBD2 matching over 11 bases. The J segment lost 2 bases and the V segment lost 6 bases, leaving 4 bases of the junction unmatched. Per germline, CDR1 SGHRS and CDR2 YFSETQ. This CDR3 is built from 15 residues. CDR3 DNA: TGCGCCAGCATGGCTAGCGGGGGGCCCTACAATGAGCAGTTCTTC. Translated: CASMASGGPYNEQFF.

The rearrangement uses TRBV7-8 and TRBJ2-7; possible D gene TRBD1, 6 bases. CDR3 length: 14 residues. Germline lookup yields CDR1 SGHVS and CDR2 FQNEAQ. V lost 2 bases and J lost 6, with 14 bases in between. CDR3 nucleotide sequence: TGTGCCAGCAGCTTAAACAGGGAAGGTAGCGAGCAGTACTTC. Translation: CASSLNREGSEQYF. The variable domain in full, completed from reference TRBV7-8 and TRBJ2-7, reads GAGVSQSPRYKVAKRGQDVALRCDPISGHVSLFWYQQALGQGPEFLTYFQNEAQLDKSGLPSDRFFAERPEGSVSTLKIQRTQQEDSAVYLCASSLNREGSEQYFGPGTRLTVT.

This clone is a singleton in its sample. Relative to the germline gene, one junction end is altered; a read error may explain this. Distinct nucleotide sequences in the sample also encode this CDR3. The V call is TRBV28, the J call TRBJ2-7; D gene unclear. The germline V gene has CDR1 MDHEN and CDR2 SYDVKM. This CDR3 has 12 residues. In nucleotides, the CDR3 is TGCGCCAGCAGTTTTAATAGAGGCGAGCAGTACTTC. Its translation: CASSFNRGEQYF.

This clone occurred a few times. The rearrangement links TRBV7-9 to TRBJ2-5, with 9 bases fitting TRBD1. The CDR3 runs 15 residues. CDR1 and CDR2 (germline): SEHNR, FQNEAQ (reference sequence). With V trimmed by 1 base and J by 5 bases, 5 bases remained unmatched. The CDR3 DNA reads as TGTGCCAGCAGCTTAGACACAGGGGGCAGGGAGACCCAGTACTTC. This encodes CASSLDTGGRETQYF.